The present T cell receptor (beta chain) was sequenced within a study of spatial heterogeneity in lung cancer. Time point in this sample: sample taken at primary tumor resection. The input material, whole RNA from tumor, nontumor lung or frozen PBMC, was sequenced unsorted. The donors were 65 to 85 patients with non-small cell lung cancer that was early-stage and untreated. Individually, TCR cDNA molecules were each labelled with a unique molecular identifier. TCRdb ran MiXCR on the 5' RACE reads and lists one entry per CDR3 protein. The table has under 75,000 distinct CDR3 sequences, roughly 8% seen once. The germline V gene has CDR1 GTSNPN and CDR2 SVGIG (reference sequence). The CDR3 runs to 15 residues. With 2 bases clipped from V and 3 bases from J, the junction kept 8 bases outside the gene matches. This clonotype was seen many times.

The material was PBMCs, obtained at surgery. The gene calls are TRBV30 and TRBJ1-2; TRBD1 matches at 8 bases. This TCR came from a female donor with early-stage non-small cell lung cancer. CDR3 sequence (DNA): TGTGCCTGGAGTCATCCAGGGGGCTTGCACTATGGCTACACCTTC. Translating gives CAWSHPGGLHYGYTF.